The following is a TCR beta chain sequence with its context. Its binding antigen is unknown. No much larger clonotype is one base removed from it; base qualities were not supplied. CDR1 and CDR2, looked up from the germline V gene, are MRHNA and SNTAGT. The CDR3 contains 18 residues, cysteine and phenylalanine counted. Only CDR3 DNA remains: 54 bases, in frame from the first base. V sheds 10 bases and J sheds 2 bases, leaving 24 bases between their ends. At one collaborating source in Seattle, patients were enrolled during active infection and were followed longitudinally through the course of disease. Collaborating institutions collected whole blood in K2EDTA tubes following their own protocols. For TCRbeta analysis, collaborators shipped samples as frozen whole blood, isolated PBMCs, or DNA extracted from either of those sample types. The data stem from a study of blood T cell repertoires in COVID-19 (TCRdb year 2020). Background for the entire study: Samples covering the acute and convalescent phases of COVID-19 were provided by collaborators in the United States, Italy and Spain. The prospective study material was composed of cDNA or gDNA derived from T cells, B-cell-depleted T cells, or PBMCs. The dataset comprised deeply sampled blood TCRbeta repertoires from subjects exposed to, actively infected with, or recovered from COVID-19. The repertoires were released in a freely available public database intended as a resource for research on the immune response to SARS-CoV-2. Samples came from the ongoing ImmuneRACE study (first 160 participants) plus 1,254 subjects from 6 global collaborators. Sample metadata almost always included a de-identified subject ID, COVID-19 status, age in years and sex. HLA class I and class II types, where available, came from metadata supplied by the sample provider rather than from assay-based typing. The full study reports these points: Clinical and demographic metadata were provided uncurated, with the amount varying by source and participant.

TCRbeta CDR3 regions were amplified from genomic DNA by means of the immunoSEQ Assay, a bias-controlled multiplex PCR. On the study's bioinformatics: The number of nucleated cells in each sample was estimated by amplification of reference gene primers within the assay. Sequence reads were collapsed and filtered to measure the absolute abundance of every unique TCRbeta CDR3 rearrangement. For each sample, productive Simpson clonality was calculated by taking the square root of Simpson's diversity index across productive rearrangements. Drawn from immuneACCESS, this table holds only the in-frame rearrangements with V and J called that TCRdb kept. Clones are partly lost; checked studies trace under half to an unresolved V gene and leave the rest unexplained. V, J and clone size were drawn from that table, and D and trimming were deduced from the DNA. This sample comprises 300,000 to 350,000 clones, around 90% of them detected only once. The ten top clones hold less than 5% of the sample.

Sequencing used peripheral blood. Recombination joined TRBV6-4 with TRBJ1-6, with the identity of the D gene unclear. The clonotype was recovered from a woman between 55 and 75 years old with COVID-19, enrolled during active disease. The CDR3 protein: CATPAPLGSGTYNSPLHF. The DNA is as follows: TGTGCCACACCTGCCCCCTTAGGCTCCGGGACCTATAATTCACCCCTCCACTTT.